This T cell receptor beta chain is drawn from a study of Graves' ophthalmopathy and Graves' hyperthyroidism. Study details: Peripheral blood sampling occurred at initial diagnosis, before any treatment.

Those donors who had ophthalmopathy presented with moderate-to-severe activity, a CAS of ≥3, a NOSPECS of ≥4 and a duration under 3 months. Patients were diagnosed from clinical symptoms, serum thyroxine, TRAb, thyroid ultrasound and orbital computed tomography. This clonotype was seen repeatedly, ten times or more. As yet, its antigen is unknown. Amplification targeted the TCR beta CDR3 regions, with RNA transcripts as the source material. Second-round multiplex PCR came after first-round RT-PCR with HTBI primers. TCRdb itself ran the multiplex PCR reads through MiXCR, one entry per CDR3 protein. The sample lists some 400,000 distinct CDR3 sequences, approximately 16% seen once, with roughly 1.6% in the top ten. Study-wide results and limits: A 13-signature model separated ophthalmopathy from stable hyperthyroidism, about 91% sensitivity, 80% to 83% specificity.

The germline gives CDR1 SGHAT, CDR2 FQNNGV. V dropped 0 bases and J dropped 0 bases, with 8 bases sitting between them. CDR3 length: 15 amino acids. The clonotype originates from a woman aged 18-35 years with Graves' ophthalmopathy. This sequence joins TRBV11-2 and TRBJ1-1, with no clear D. Sequencing input: peripheral blood. The CDR3 nucleotides are TGTGCCAGCAGCTTAGATCGCCACATGAACACTGAAGCTTTCTTT. It is translated as CASSLDRHMNTEAFF.